This T cell receptor (beta chain) appears in the sequencing data of a study of shared clonotypes between healthy human individuals (dated by TCRdb to between 2020 and 2021). Regarding the complete study: A couple of women and a few men aged 18 to 49 years were included in the cohort. For each donor, CD4 naive and CD4 memory were each run on three plates, CD8 naive on two plates, and CD8 memory on one plate. To estimate repertoire size and how much clonotype sharing occurs between individuals, the study deeply sequenced the blood TCR repertoires of several healthy adults. Different laboratories and diverse techniques were used to prepare libraries and sequence TCR repertoires, to increase sequencing depth and limit assay-specific biases. Leukapheresis yielded between about 0.94 and 9 billion PBMCs per donor. General findings and caveats noted by the study authors: Compared with non-shared clonotypes, clonotypes shared by all four sorted-subset donors had higher generation probabilities. Sampling was limited to blood, and TCR repertoires in tissue likely differ from TCR repertoires in blood. Based on pairwise subsampling, the degree of clonotype sharing among donors was expected to be affected by sequencing depth. Estimated clonotype richness was generally larger for naive than for memory subsets. Sharing across several donors was observed for about 5% of naive CD4, under 4% of naive CD8, over 2% of memory CD4, and around 0.44% of memory CD8 clonotypes. The genetic and exposure-history diversity represented was limited by the small number of donors. Rarefaction of sorted-subset datasets indicated incomplete sequencing despite the large sequencing depth.

Taken from cysteine to phenylalanine, the CDR3 has 17 residues. Only the CDR3 DNA stays, 51 bases, in frame from base 1. For CDR1 and CDR2, the germline V gene lists MGHRA and YSYEKL. The junction shows trimming of 4 bases on V and 1 base on J, plus 17 bases between the germline ends. Using the deep immunoSEQ assay, multiplex PCR amplified TCR CDR3 regions from genomic DNA. Extracted genomic DNA from each cell subset was spread evenly across all wells of several immunoSEQ 96-well plates, with each plate serving as a replicate. For sorted subsets, each replicate PCR was loaded with 200 ng genomic DNA, equivalent to 32,000 or so T cell genomes. The purified libraries were quantified using a Qubit 3.0 fluorometer, sized with a Bioanalyzer 2100, and then quantified again using the KAPA Library Quantification kit. Every immunoSEQ 96-well plate was sequenced on a separate single-read 150-cycle Illumina NextSeq 550 flow cell. The published analysis was carried out like this. Because only junctional sequences without quality scores were contained in the immunoSEQ output, filtering matching that applied to full-length reads could not be performed. Sequences were annotated with PyIR, a Python wrapper for IgBLAST v1.9, using IMGT germline references to assign V/J genes and CDR3. Any read was removed if the V/J assignment was weak (E-value above 1e-6), the CDR3 was missing, or the read contained stop codons, out-of-frame junctions, or ambiguous translated residues. V3J clonotypes were defined as sequences sharing an identical inferred V gene, J gene, and CDR3 amino acid sequence. To compute the percentage overlap between repertoires, the number of shared unique clonotypes was divided by the size of the smaller repertoire. Richness of each repertoire was evaluated using RTK rarefaction, the Chao1 estimator, and Recon v2.1 estimates of unobserved clonotypes. Generation probabilities for all TCRbeta clonotypes obtained by the gDNA method from a handful of donors were computed using OLGA. Sourced from immuneACCESS, this table was stored by TCRdb with only in-frame sequences that have V and J called. A share of the clones is absent; for the studies checked, an unresolved V gene accounts for under half, and the remainder has no known explanation. V, J and clone size were drawn from that table, and D and trimming were deduced from the DNA. A total of 2 million to 2.5 million clones appear in this sample, approximately 94% of them only once. Roughly 0.13% of the sample rests with the top ten.

Donors were healthy HIV-negative adults with no recently reported acute infections or vaccinations. Every donor was a Caucasian adult residing in Nashville, Tennessee, USA. CD4+ T cells were enriched through magnetic negative selection, after which naive cells were positively selected on CD45RA and the remaining negative fraction served as the memory subset. After blood collection by leukapheresis, PBMCs were isolated using Ficoll-Histopaque density gradient centrifugation and then cryopreserved in the vapor phase of liquid nitrogen. Purity and quantity of every magnetically sorted T cell population were checked by analytical flow cytometry. Genomic DNA was isolated from each sorted fraction and quantified by UV absorbance on a Nanodrop 2000c. Points on this clone: Which antigen it targets is not known. No base-level quality is on record; no much larger clone is a single base apart.

What was sequenced was naive CD4+ T cells sorted from blood. Per the publication, the cell subset or site label means: CD45RA+ positively selected. The sequence came from a man aged 18 to 30 in good health. The receptor chain draws on TRBV4-1 and TRBJ1-5; no D gene is confidently identified. The CDR3 protein is CASSPSSRVVSNQPQHF. The nucleotide sequence reads as follows: TGCGCCAGCAGCCCCTCAAGCCGGGTTGTGAGCAATCAGCCCCAGCATTTT.